The sample holds a few counts of the clone carrying this TCR beta chain. Its cognate antigen is unknown. The data belong to a study of Graves' ophthalmopathy and Graves' hyperthyroidism. The TCR beta CDR3 regions underwent amplification from RNA transcripts. HTBI primers served in a first-round RT-PCR, which a second-round multiplex PCR followed. One entry per CDR3 protein, called by TCRdb with MiXCR from the multiplex PCR reads. The sample carries about 740,000 distinct CDR3 sequences, 40% recorded once. Broader study findings: Ophthalmopathy progression prediction by the model yielded a sensitivity of about 71% and a specificity of less than 75%. Most clonotypes expanded in thyroid above 0.001 frequency were present in blood too. Between ophthalmopathy and stable hyperthyroidism, a 13-signature model drew a separation with approximately 90% sensitivity and around 80% specificity.

A volume of approximately 10 ml of fresh peripheral blood supplied the PBMCs. The TCR originated in an adult man with Graves' ophthalmopathy. Material: peripheral blood.

CDR3 residues: CSARDLGQGSEKLFF. The CDR3 DNA reads as TGCAGTGCTAGAGATCTGGGACAGGGAAGCGAAAAACTGTTTTTT. The gene calls are TRBV20-1 and TRBJ1-4, with 9 positions matching TRBD1. CDR3 size: 15 residues. Germline values: CDR1 DFQATT, CDR2 SNEGSKA (reference sequence). V lost 0 bases to trimming and J lost 8 bases; unmatched junction nucleotides: 7.